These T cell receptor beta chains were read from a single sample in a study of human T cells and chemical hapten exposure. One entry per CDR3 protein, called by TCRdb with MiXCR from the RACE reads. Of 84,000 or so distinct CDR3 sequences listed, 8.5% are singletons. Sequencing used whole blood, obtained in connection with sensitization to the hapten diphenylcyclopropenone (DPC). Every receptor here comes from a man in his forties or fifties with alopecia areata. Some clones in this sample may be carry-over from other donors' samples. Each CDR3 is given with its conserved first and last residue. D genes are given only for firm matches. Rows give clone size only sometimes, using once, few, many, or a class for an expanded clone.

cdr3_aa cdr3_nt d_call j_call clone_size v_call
CASSKGQGKAYEQYF TGTGCCAGCAGTAAAGGACAGGGTAAGGCCTACGAGCAGTACTTC TRBD1 TRBJ2-7 few TRBV12-3/TRBV12-4
CASSYAGGTRRNQPQHF TGTGCCAGCAGTTACGCCGGGGGGACTCGGCGCAATCAGCCCCAGCATTTT . TRBJ1-5 many TRBV6-2/TRBV6-3
CASSPRAGGSWNIQYF TGTGCCAGCAGCCCCAGAGCGGGGGGTAGTTGGAACATTCAGTACTTC TRBD2 TRBJ2-4 few TRBV11-3
CSAMTSGRSSYNEQFF TGCAGTGCTATGACTAGCGGGAGAAGCTCCTACAATGAGCAGTTCTTC TRBD2 TRBJ2-1 many TRBV20-1
CASSFLTTSGEAGELFF TGTGCCAGCAGTTTCCTAACAACTAGCGGGGAGGCCGGGGAGCTGTTTTTT TRBD2 TRBJ2-2 . TRBV27
CASSPDRRTHTQYF TGTGCCAGCAGCCCCGACAGGCGGACCCATACGCAGTATTTT . TRBJ2-3 once TRBV5-4
CSVARSTDTQYF TGCAGCGTTGCAAGAAGCACAGATACGCAGTATTTT . TRBJ2-3 many TRBV29-1
CATSRDIYEQYF TGTGCCACCAGCAGGGACATCTACGAGCAGTACTTC . TRBJ2-7 . TRBV15
CASSYFGASGPPGEQFF TGTGCCAGCAGTTATTTCGGGGCTAGCGGGCCGCCGGGTGAGCAGTTCTTC TRBD2 TRBJ2-1 few TRBV28
CASSLPAGDEVQHF TGTGCCAGCAGTTTACCGGCAGGGGATGAGGTCCAGCATTTT . TRBJ1-5 . TRBV28
CASSYHGTDRWKTEAFF TGTGCCAGCAGTTACCACGGAACGGACAGATGGAAAACTGAAGCTTTCTTT . TRBJ1-1 many TRBV6-2/TRBV6-3
CASTQELLAHEQFF TGTGCCAGCACCCAGGAGCTCCTAGCGCATGAGCAGTTCTTC . TRBJ2-1 few TRBV6-2/TRBV6-3
CASSVGLAGEVETQYF TGTGCCAGCAGCGTAGGACTAGCGGGAGAGGTGGAGACCCAGTACTTC TRBD2 TRBJ2-5 few TRBV9
CSVGEGQGGYEQFF TGCAGCGTGGGCGAAGGACAGGGTGGGTATGAGCAGTTCTTC TRBD1 TRBJ2-1 few TRBV29-1
CASNNHGVVEQFF TGTGCCAGCAATAACCACGGGGTGGTTGAGCAGTTCTTC . TRBJ2-1 many TRBV14
CASNPEAGVVTDTQYF TGTGCCAGCAATCCCGAAGCGGGAGTTGTGACAGATACGCAGTATTTT TRBD2 TRBJ2-3 . TRBV7-2
CASSPTSDLPTDTQYF TGTGCCAGCAGTCCGACTAGCGACCTCCCCACAGATACGCAGTATTTT TRBD2 TRBJ2-3 medium-sized TRBV6-2/TRBV6-3
CAISESGASQETQYF TGTGCCATCAGTGAGTCGGGGGCGTCCCAAGAGACCCAGTACTTC . TRBJ2-5 . TRBV10-3
CATSDYGEQFF TGTGCCACCAGTGATTATGGGGAGCAGTTCTTC . TRBJ2-1 few TRBV24-1
CASSSTSTKTQYF TGTGCCAGCAGCTCGACTAGCACGAAGACCCAGTACTTC TRBD2 TRBJ2-5 . TRBV5-8
CASSVLNLNTGELFF TGTGCCAGCAGTGTGCTAAACTTGAACACCGGGGAGCTGTTTTTT . TRBJ2-2 many TRBV2
CASSLERRGWEKLFF TGTGCCAGCAGCTTAGAGCGCAGGGGTTGGGAAAAACTGTTTTTT . TRBJ1-4 . TRBV7-2
CASSEGTSRGETQYF TGTGCCAGCAGTGAAGGGACTAGCAGAGGGGAGACCCAGTACTTC TRBD2 TRBJ2-5 few TRBV2
CASSQPVGGELFF TGTGCCAGCAGCCAACCAGTAGGCGGGGAGCTGTTTTTT . TRBJ2-2 . TRBV14
CASSPPGLVYNEQFF TGTGCCAGCAGTCCGCCCGGACTAGTTTACAATGAGCAGTTCTTC TRBD2 TRBJ2-1 . TRBV27
CASSWGLISGSPQETQYF TGTGCCAGCAGCTGGGGATTGATTAGCGGGAGTCCTCAAGAGACCCAGTACTTC TRBD2 TRBJ2-5 few TRBV5-4
CASSHPYTGRTEAFF TGCGCCAGCAGCCACCCTTACACAGGGCGGACTGAAGCTTTCTTT . TRBJ1-1 . TRBV4-1
CSVASGSNQPQHF TGCAGCGTTGCAAGCGGGAGCAATCAGCCCCAGCATTTT . TRBJ1-5 many TRBV29-1
CASSVDTSGGTEQFF TGTGCCAGCAGCGTAGATACTAGCGGGGGTACCGAGCAGTTCTTC TRBD2 TRBJ2-1 . TRBV9
CASSYLQGSTEAFF TGTGCCAGCAGTTATCTACAGGGAAGTACTGAAGCTTTCTTT . TRBJ1-1 . TRBV6-5
CASSIGGLQETQYF TGTGCCAGTAGTATTGGCGGGTTACAAGAGACCCAGTACTTC . TRBJ2-5 few TRBV19
CASSVEDTQYF TGTGCCAGCAGCGTAGAAGATACGCAGTATTTT . TRBJ2-3 many TRBV9
CASSRRDTEAFF TGTGCCAGCAGTCGGAGGGACACTGAAGCTTTCTTT . TRBJ1-1 many TRBV2
CASSQDLGDSGNTIYF TGTGCCAGCAGCCAAGACTTAGGGGACTCTGGAAACACCATATATTTT . TRBJ1-3 . TRBV4-2
CASSYDRSYEQYF TGTGCCAGCAGTTACGACAGGTCCTACGAGCAGTACTTC . TRBJ2-7 few TRBV6-5
CASSPPGQSTDTQYF TGTGCCAGCTCACCACCGGGACAGAGCACAGATACGCAGTATTTT TRBD1 TRBJ2-3 . TRBV18
CSVESAGGSGANVLTF TGCAGCGTTGAGTCGGCGGGAGGATCGGGGGCCAACGTCCTGACTTTC TRBD2 TRBJ2-6 few TRBV29-1
CASSYGSPGTGLMNSPLHF TGTGCCAGCAGTTACGGGAGTCCCGGGACAGGGCTGATGAATTCACCCCTCCACTTT TRBD1 TRBJ1-6 . TRBV6-5
CASSLSRLATLQETQYF TGTGCCAGCAGCTTATCTCGACTAGCAACTCTCCAAGAGACCCAGTACTTC TRBD2 TRBJ2-5 few TRBV7-2
CASSYGQYTDTQYF TGTGCCAGCAGTTATGGACAGTACACAGATACGCAGTATTTT . TRBJ2-3 many TRBV6-2/TRBV6-3
CASSLAVQETQYF TGCGCCAGCAGCTTGGCGGTTCAAGAGACCCAGTACTTC . TRBJ2-5 . TRBV5-1
CASSSILSDYGYTF TGTGCCAGCAGTTCCATTTTATCTGACTATGGCTACACCTTC . TRBJ1-2 many TRBV7-9
CAISESTGNNQPQHF TGTGCCATCAGTGAGTCCACAGGGAACAATCAGCCCCAGCATTTT . TRBJ1-5 many TRBV10-3
CASSQGQVGVDTYQETQYF TGTGCCAGCAGCCAGGGACAGGTAGGGGTCGATACGTACCAAGAGACCCAGTACTTC TRBD1 TRBJ2-5 . TRBV4-2
CASSLGLFYGYTF TGTGCCAGCAGTCTTGGCCTGTTCTATGGCTACACCTTC . TRBJ1-2 many TRBV27